Presented here are 23 T cell receptor beta chains from one specimen sequenced in a study of naive and memory T cell subsets. The SP2 primer and nested alpha and beta constant region primers amplified ligated cDNA in four rounds. From the 5' RACE reads, TCRdb called clonotypes with MiXCR, one entry per CDR3 protein. Here the sample spans about 59,000 distinct CDR3 sequences, roughly 8.1% being singletons. TCR cDNA received a 3' ligated oligonucleotide that carried a UMI. These receptors were obtained from a female donor in good health.

This chain uses TRBV11-2 with TRBJ2-1; no firm D call. CDR1 and CDR2 (germline): SGHAT, FQNNGV. V lost 3 bases to trimming and J lost 12 bases, with 9 bases between them. The CDR3 is 11 amino acids. This CDR3 reads CASSLGGWQFF. CDR3 in DNA: TGTGCCAGCAGCTTGGGTGGGTGGCAGTTCTTC.

In its sample, this clonotype was seen many times. As DNA, the CDR3 is TGTGCCAGCAGTGTACTAGCGGGGGGCACAGATACGCAGTATTTT. Translating gives CASSVLAGGTDTQYF. This rearrangement joins TRBV6-1 to TRBJ2-3, with 11 bases that match TRBD2. Looked up from germline, CDR1 is MNHNS and CDR2 is SASEGT. This CDR3 is 15 amino acids long. J was trimmed by 1 base and V by 4 bases; bases with no gene match: 1.

The table lists this clonotype with a few counts. The J gene is TRBJ1-2, the V gene TRBV9; tentatively, D is TRBD1 (5 bases). Germline loops: CDR1 SGDLS, CDR2 YYNGEE. Deletions cut 4 bases from V and 5 bases from J, with 15 bases between. This CDR3 region has 14 residues. The CDR3 region has the DNA TGTGCCAGCAGCAATCCGGGACTCGGGTATGGCTACACCTTC. Residues: CASSNPGLGYGYTF.

On this clonotype: At one end, the junction sequence differs from germline, possibly due to a read error. V is TRBV6-6 and J is TRBJ2-1, with 9 bases fitting TRBD2. This CDR3 region has 16 residues. CDR1 is MNHNY, CDR2 SVGAGI, per germline (reference sequence). Written as DNA, the CDR3 is TGTGCCGGCAGTTACTCGAGGGATCTAGCGGGGAATGAGCAGTTCTTC. This codes for CAGSYSRDLAGNEQFF.

The genes are TRBV20-1 and TRBJ1-2, with D possibly being TRBD1 (5 bases). CDR1 is DFQATT and CDR2 is SNEGSKA in the germline V gene (reference sequence). This CDR3 comprises 15 residues. The ends were cut back, 8 bases at V and 2 bases at J, with 21 bases in the middle. The CDR3 sequence: CSSPLRAGSNYGYTF. For the CDR3, the DNA is TGCAGTTCCCCCCTTCGTGCAGGGAGCAACTATGGCTACACCTTC.

This clonotype was detected ten times or more. The chain combines TRBV5-1 with TRBJ1-4, with a tentative D call TRBD1 (6 bases). The length of the CDR3 is 14 residues. V was trimmed by 2 bases and J by 4 bases, leaving 9 bases between them. The germline gives CDR1 SGHRS, CDR2 YFSETQ. The CDR3 here is CASSLQDSNEKLFF. The CDR3 region has the DNA TGCGCCAGCAGCTTACAGGACAGTAATGAAAAACTGTTTTTT.

This clonotype has a count of ten or more. The chain uses TRBV14 and TRBJ1-6; D gene unclear. V was clipped by 4 bases and J by 8 bases, with 6 bases between them. CDR1 is SGHDN and CDR2 is FVKESK in the germline V gene. The CDR3 loop spans 12 amino acids. CDR3 nucleotides: TGTGCCAGCAGCCGTCAAGATTCACCCCTCCACTTT. Translated: CASSRQDSPLHF.

This clonotype was seen many times. V usage is TRBV5-1 and J usage is TRBJ1-1, with D uncertain. CDR3 length: 14 residues. The V end lost 4 bases, the J end lost 0 bases, and 10 bases lay between the germline ends. Germline V gives CDR1 SGHRS, CDR2 YFSETQ. The CDR3: CASSTWSVNTEAFF. Written as DNA, the CDR3 is TGCGCCAGCAGCACCTGGTCCGTGAACACTGAAGCTTTCTTT. Using reference TRBV5-1 and TRBJ1-1 for the parts outside the CDR3, the full variable domain is KAGVTQTPRYLIKTRGQQVTLSCSPISGHRSVSWYQQTPGQGLQFLFEYFSETQRNKGNFPGRFSGRQFSNSRSEMNVSTLELGDSALYLCASSTWSVNTEAFFGQGTRLTVV.

Many counts were recorded for this clonotype. The chain couples TRBV18 to TRBJ1-2; 8 positions agree with TRBD1. Germline loops: CDR1 KGHSH, CDR2 LQKENI. The CDR3 has 15 amino acids. V was pared by 3 bases and J by 6 bases, with 9 bases of the junction left unmatched. CDR3 nucleotide sequence: TGTGCCAGCTCACCTCCGACAGGGGAAGTGGATGGCTACACCTTC. As protein: CASSPPTGEVDGYTF.

This clonotype was picked up a small number of times. This sequence joins TRBV28 and TRBJ2-7; D unresolved. Germline-derived CDR1 and CDR2 are MDHEN and SYDVKM. Trimming left V 4 bases short and J 7 bases short, with 23 bases between. There are 16 residues in the CDR3. CDR3 nucleotide sequence: TGTGCCAGCAGTTCGCTATCAGGTCCCGGAGTGCGGGAGCAGTACTTC. Amino acid sequence: CASSSLSGPGVREQYF.

The table lists this clonotype with a few counts. The CDR3 loop is CASSLAEDTQYF. CDR3 DNA sequence: TGTGCCAGCAGCTTAGCAGAGGATACGCAGTATTTT. The rearrangement links TRBV7-6 to TRBJ2-3; D ambiguous. Trimming removed 0 bases from V and 6 bases from J, with 4 bases in between. This CDR3 spans 12 amino acids. Germline lookup yields CDR1 SGHVS and CDR2 FNYEAQ. Combining the CDR3 with reference TRBV7-6 and TRBJ2-3 gives the whole variable domain GAGVSQSPRYKVTKRGQDVALRCDPISGHVSLYWYRQALGQGPEFLTYFNYEAQQDKSGLPNDRFSAERPEGSISTLTIQRTEQRDSAMYRCASSLAEDTQYFGPGTRLTVL.

V is TRBV20-1 and J is TRBJ1-5; D not certain. This CDR3 comprises 13 residues. The V end lost 3 bases, the J end lost 6 bases, and 12 bases lay between the germline ends. The germline gives CDR1 DFQATT, CDR2 SNEGSKA (reference sequence). CDR3 residues: CSASPSGIQPQHF. The CDR3 bases are TGCAGTGCTAGTCCCTCTGGCATTCAGCCCCAGCATTTT.

In its sample, this clonotype was seen many times. This chain links TRBV18 with TRBJ2-2, with a tentative D call TRBD2 (5 bases). V lost 1 base, J lost 3 bases, and 6 bases lay in between. The CDR3 consists of 14 residues. Germline CDR1 is KGHSH and CDR2 is LQKENI. CDR3 coding DNA: TGTGCCAGCTCACCACAGGGAGACACCGGGGAGCTGTTTTTT. Its protein is CASSPQGDTGELFF. Based on the CDR3 plus reference TRBV18 and TRBJ2-2, the full variable domain is NAGVMQNPRHLVRRRGQEARLRCSPMKGHSHVYWYRQLPEEGLKFMVYLQKENIIDESGMPKERFSAEFPKEGPSILRIQQVVRGDSAAYFCASSPQGDTGELFFGEGSRLTVL.

The table lists this clonotype with many counts. This chain joins TRBV20-1 and TRBJ2-5, with 9 bases aligning to TRBD2. This CDR3 contains 15 residues. CDR1 is DFQATT, CDR2 SNEGSKA, per germline (reference sequence). J lost 5 bases, V lost 2 bases, and 9 bases had no gene match. CDR3 region: CSARRVAGDLETQYF. The CDR3 DNA reads TGCAGTGCTAGAAGGGTAGCGGGAGATTTGGAGACCCAGTACTTC.

The chain links TRBV2 to TRBJ2-3; 11 nucleotides agree with TRBD2. Per germline, CDR1 SNHLY and CDR2 FYNNEI. This CDR3 is 16 amino acids long. With 6 bases clipped from V and 5 bases from J, the junction kept 10 bases outside the gene matches. Here the CDR3 reads CASRVSGRAGIDTQYF. CDR3 bases: TGTGCCAGCAGGGTTAGCGGGAGGGCTGGAATAGATACGCAGTATTTT. Full variable domain (rest looked up from reference TRBV2 and TRBJ2-3): EPEVTQTPSHQVTQMGQEVILRCVPISNHLYFYWYRQILGQKVEFLVSFYNNEISEKSEIFDDQFSVERPDGSNFTLKIRSTKLEDSAMYFCASRVSGRAGIDTQYFGPGTRLTVL.

The genes are TRBV10-3 and TRBJ2-6; no clear D gene. The germline CDR1 and CDR2 sequences are ENHRY and SYGVKD. Trimming took off 8 bases at V and 4 bases at J, with 9 bases between the two ends. The CDR3 loop spans 13 amino acids. The CDR3 nucleotides read TGTGCCATCGGGCAACCCGGGGCCAACGTCCTGACTTTC. It specifies CAIGQPGANVLTF.

This clonotype was seen more than once but under ten times. The chain recombines TRBV6-5 with TRBJ2-3; 9 bases match TRBD1. Per the germline V gene, CDR1 is MNHEY and CDR2 is SVGAGI. This CDR3 has 15 amino acids. Trimming cost V 6 bases and J 0 bases; bases outside gene matches: 4. Written as DNA, the CDR3 is TGTGCCAGCAGCAGTGGGACAGGGAGCACAGATACGCAGTATTTT. Translation gives CASSSGTGSTDTQYF.

At least ten counts were recorded for this clonotype. V and J are TRBV12-3 or TRBV12-4 and TRBJ2-3, with TRBD2 as a possible D gene (6 bases). V was cut by 5 bases and J by 6 bases, with 15 bases left in between. The CDR3 covers 14 residues. CDR3: CASSHPPRGDTQYF. The CDR3 DNA reads TGTGCCAGCAGTCACCCCCCGCGGGGTGATACGCAGTATTTT.

This clonotype was seen a few times. The chain carries TRBV18 and TRBJ2-5; 8 bases agree with TRBD1. Germline V gives CDR1 KGHSH, CDR2 LQKENI. CDR3 length equals 14 residues. Unmatched junction bases numbered 4, after V lost 5 bases and J lost 2 bases. CDR3 loop: CASSSNRGQETQYF. The CDR3 nucleotides read TGTGCCAGCTCATCCAACAGGGGGCAAGAGACCCAGTACTTC.

This clonotype has a handful of counts. This chain connects TRBV12-3 or TRBV12-4 to TRBJ1-5, with D unresolved. Trimming removed 0 bases from V and 4 bases from J, with 4 bases in between. This CDR3 contains 13 residues. The DNA of the CDR3 is TGTGCCAGCAGTTTAGCAGCGAATCAGCCCCAGCATTTT. Translated: CASSLAANQPQHF.

This clonotype was seen more than once but under ten times. The rearrangement joins TRBV20-1 to TRBJ1-5; perhaps TRBD1 as D (6 bases). Germline lookup yields CDR1 DFQATT and CDR2 SNEGSKA (reference sequence). The V end lost 6 bases, the J end lost 3 bases, and 18 bases lay between the germline ends. The CDR3 loop spans 15 amino acids. Here the CDR3 reads CSANPPGTYNQPQHF. CDR3 sequence (DNA): TGCAGTGCCAATCCCCCAGGGACATACAATCAGCCCCAGCATTTT.

This clonotype was seen at least ten times. The rearrangement links TRBV12-3 or TRBV12-4 to TRBJ1-6; no clear D. Trimming shortened V by 4 bases and J by 6 bases, and 16 bases separated the two germline ends. The CDR3 has 16 residues. The CDR3 spells CASSSGQEIGNSPLHF. For the CDR3, the DNA is TGTGCCAGCAGTTCCGGGCAGGAGATTGGTAATTCACCCCTCCACTTT.

This clonotype was counted between two and nine times. V usage is TRBV20-1 and J usage is TRBJ2-5; TRBD1 matches at 8 bases. Germline CDR1 reads DFQATT; CDR2 reads SNEGSKA (reference sequence). This CDR3 has 14 residues. V lost 6 bases, J lost 5 bases, and 11 bases stayed unmatched. CDR3 in DNA: TGCAGTGCCACCGACAGGGGAAGGGTTGAGACCCAGTACTTC. Its translation: CSATDRGRVETQYF.